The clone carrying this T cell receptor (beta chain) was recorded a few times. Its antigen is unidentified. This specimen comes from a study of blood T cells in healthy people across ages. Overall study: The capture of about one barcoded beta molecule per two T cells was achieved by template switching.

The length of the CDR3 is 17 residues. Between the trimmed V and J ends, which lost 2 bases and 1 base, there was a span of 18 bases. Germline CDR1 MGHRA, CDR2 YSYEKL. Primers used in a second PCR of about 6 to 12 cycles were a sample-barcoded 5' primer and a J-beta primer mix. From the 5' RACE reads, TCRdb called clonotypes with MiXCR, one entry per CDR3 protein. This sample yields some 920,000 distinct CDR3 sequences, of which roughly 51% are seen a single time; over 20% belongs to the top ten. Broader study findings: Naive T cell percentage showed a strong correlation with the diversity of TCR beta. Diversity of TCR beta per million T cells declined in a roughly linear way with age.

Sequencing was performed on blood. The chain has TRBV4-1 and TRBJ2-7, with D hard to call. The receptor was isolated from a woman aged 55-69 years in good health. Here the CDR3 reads CASSQRFPEKRSYEQYF. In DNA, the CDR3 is TGCGCCAGCAGCCAAAGGTTCCCGGAAAAGAGGTCCTACGAGCAGTACTTC.